A selection of T cell receptor beta chains follows, all from one sample in a study of blood T cell repertoires in COVID-19. The repertoire was sequenced with immunoSEQ multiplex PCR; TCRdb's copy has only in-frame clones and lacks some. This sample carries about 34,000 clones, 88% of them seen once, and the ten largest clones take approximately 15%. Sequencing was done on a sample of peripheral blood. These TCRs come from a human donor with active COVID-19. The donor label of this sample is uncertain. CDR3s include the opening cysteine and the closing phenylalanine or tryptophan. A D gene is named only where the DNA matches it firmly. Clone size, where shown, is once, few, many, or a class for clones that have expanded.

j_call	cdr3_length	clone_size	v_call	d_call	cdr3_aa	cdr3_nt
TRBJ2-4	11	.	TRBV20-1	.	CSARDRDIQYF	TGCAGTGCTAGAGACAGGGACATTCAGTACTTC
TRBJ2-5	15	.	TRBV27	.	CASSPQPDSFETQYF	TGTGCCAGCAGTCCCCAACCCGACAGTTTCGAGACCCAGTACTTC
TRBJ1-1	13	.	TRBV6-6	.	CASTGGREAEAFF	TGTGCCAGCACCGGTGGCAGGGAAGCTGAAGCTTTCTTT
TRBJ2-7	15	.	TRBV3-1/TRBV3-2	.	CASSQEGSPFYEQYF	TGTGCCAGCAGCCAAGAGGGCAGCCCTTTCTACGAGCAGTACTTC
TRBJ1-3	16	.	TRBV5-1	TRBD1	CASSLGGQGAGNTIYF	TGCGCCAGCAGCTTGGGGGGACAGGGAGCTGGAAACACCATATATTTT
TRBJ2-1	13	.	TRBV28	.	CASSLNGYNEQFF	TGTGCCAGCAGTTTAAACGGGTACAATGAGCAGTTCTTC
TRBJ2-7	13	.	TRBV11-2	.	CASLLLTGTEQYF	TGTGCCAGCCTTCTACTCACAGGGACCGAGCAGTACTTC
TRBJ2-2	15	.	TRBV11-3	TRBD1	CASSPKRGPTGELFF	TGTGCCAGCAGCCCCAAAAGGGGGCCGACCGGGGAGCTGTTTTTT
TRBJ2-2	14	few	TRBV5-4	.	CASSGALNTGELFF	TGTGCCAGCAGCGGGGCTTTGAACACCGGGGAGCTGTTTTTT
TRBJ2-1	16	.	TRBV14	TRBD2	CASSQRLAVNYNEQFF	TGTGCCAGCAGCCAACGTCTAGCGGTGAACTACAATGAGCAGTTCTTC
TRBJ2-5	14	.	TRBV9	.	CASSPNARLETQYF	TGTGCCAGCAGCCCAAACGCGCGTCTGGAGACCCAGTACTTC
TRBJ2-3	15	.	TRBV7-2	TRBD1	CASRRGQGISYTQYF	TGTGCCAGCAGAAGGGGACAGGGTATCTCGTATACGCAGTATTTT
TRBJ2-5	19	.	TRBV3-1/TRBV3-2	TRBD1	CASSQDLSRPGQGRETQYF	TGTGCCAGCAGCCAAGATTTATCCCGTCCGGGACAGGGGAGGGAGACCCAGTACTTC